The next 19 T cell receptor beta chains were all read from a single sample in a study of T cell responses to AZD1222 COVID-19 vaccine. The table came from immunoSEQ multiplex PCR; TCRdb's copy has only in-frame clones and leaves some out. The table shows about 180,000 clones, with 85% to 95% occurring only once. Specimen: peripheral blood, collected 28 days after the second dose of the MenACWY control vaccine. The receptors were sampled from an adult who received the MenACWY meningococcal vaccine as a control.

The V and J genes are TRBV7-3 and TRBJ2-2; D possibly corresponds to TRBD1 (6 bases). CDR1 and CDR2 (germline): SGHTA, FQGTGA. V was cut by 5 bases and J by 2 bases, with 9 bases left in between. There are 14 residues in the CDR3. CDR3 loop: CASSQGQNTGELFF. The CDR3 DNA sequence: TGTGCCAGCAGCCAGGGACAAAACACCGGGGAGCTGTTTTTT. The full variable domain, completed using reference TRBV7-3 and TRBJ2-2, is GAGVSQTPSNKVTEKGKYVELRCDPISGHTALYWYRQSLGQGPEFLIYFQGTGAADDSGLPNDRFFAVRPEGSVSTLKIQRTERGDSAVYLCASSQGQNTGELFFGEGSRLTVL.

This clone was observed once. V gene TRBV5-1 combines with J gene TRBJ1-4, with D possibly matching TRBD1 (6 bases). The ends were cut back, 2 bases at V and 5 bases at J, with 10 bases in the middle. The CDR3 sequence is 14 residues long. From germline, CDR1 is SGHRS and CDR2 YFSETQ. The CDR3 DNA sequence: TGCGCCAGCAGCTTCGGCAGGGGAAATGAAAAACTGTTTTTT. Protein sequence: CASSFGRGNEKLFF.

CDR3 in amino acids: CASSTGFYNSPLHF. The CDR3 DNA is TGTGCCAGCAGTACCGGGTTTTATAATTCACCCCTCCACTTT. The rearrangement links TRBV6-5 to TRBJ1-6; D unresolved. Between the trimmed V and J ends, which lost 5 bases and 4 bases, there was a span of 9 bases. CDR3 size: 14 residues. The germline V gene has CDR1 MNHEY and CDR2 SVGAGI.

The chain combines TRBV5-4 with TRBJ2-3; 8 bases fit TRBD2. Germline V gene sequence: CDR1 SGHNT, CDR2 YYREEE (reference sequence). The CDR3 runs 14 residues. V lost 4 bases, J lost 4 bases, and 5 bases stayed unmatched. In DNA, the CDR3 is TGTGCCAGCAGCACGGGACTAGAGGCAGATACGCAGTATTTT. Protein product: CASSTGLEADTQYF. The full variable domain, its missing parts supplied by reference TRBV5-4 and TRBJ2-3, is ETGVTQSPTHLIKTRGQQVTLRCSSQSGHNTVSWYQQALGQGPQFIFQYYREEENGRGNFPPRFSGLQFPNYSSELNVNALELDDSALYLCASSTGLEADTQYFGPGTRLTVL.

The chain uses TRBV3-1 (or the pseudogene TRBV3-2) and TRBJ1-2; TRBD1 matches at 7 bases. V was clipped by 3 bases and J by 8 bases; unmatched bases: 15. The CDR3 is made up of 16 amino acids. Per germline, CDR1 LGHDT and CDR2 YNNKEL (reference sequence). This CDR3 reads CASSHPTRRGLRGYTF. CDR3 DNA sequence: TGTGCCAGCAGCCACCCTACGAGGAGGGGGCTGAGGGGCTACACCTTC.

Concerning this clone itself: Germline and junction disagree at one end, which may indicate a read error. The V call is TRBV4-2, the J call TRBJ1-6; TRBD1 might be the D (5 bases). This CDR3 comprises 15 residues. Germline CDR1 reads LGHNA; CDR2 reads YNFKEQ. The DNA of the CDR3 is TGTACCAGCAGCCAAGATCAGGGTCAGATTTCACCCCTCCACTTT. It is translated as CTSSQDQGQISPLHF.

This clone was observed a single time. The rearrangement uses TRBV29-1 and TRBJ1-2, with a weak D call TRBD1 (5 bases). Germline V gene lookup returns CDR1 SQVTM and CDR2 ANQGSEA. The CDR3 spans 14 residues. The CDR3 loop reads CRGGGGRDSGGYTF. In nucleotides, the CDR3 is TGCCGCGGCGGGGGGGGACGGGATTCTGGTGGCTACACCTTC.

The chain employs TRBV11-2 and TRBJ2-5; weak D call: TRBD2 (6 bases). The CDR3 loop spans 13 amino acids. Germline V gene lookup returns CDR1 SGHAT and CDR2 FQNNGV. V was trimmed by 5 bases and J by 5 bases, leaving 12 bases between them. CDR3 nucleotide sequence: TGTGCCAGCAGCCCGGGGGAGGCGGAGACCCAGTACTTC. Its protein product is CASSPGEAETQYF.

This chain links TRBV10-3 with TRBJ2-1; D tentatively fits TRBD1 or TRBD2 (5 bases each). V dropped 6 bases and J dropped 9 bases, with 21 bases sitting between them. CDR1 is ENHRY, CDR2 SYGVKD, per germline. The CDR3 is 15 residues long. The CDR3 sequence is CAIRRGTDGVGEQFF. The DNA of the CDR3 is TGTGCCATCAGGAGAGGGACGGACGGCGTCGGTGAGCAGTTCTTC.

This clone appeared once. The gene calls are TRBV10-3 and TRBJ1-5, with a possible D match to TRBD1 (6 bases). From germline, CDR1 is ENHRY and CDR2 SYGVKD. The V and J ends lost 5 bases and 0 bases respectively, with 11 bases between them. The CDR3 loop spans 15 amino acids. The DNA for the CDR3 is TGTGCCATCAGTAGGACAGTTTATAGCAATCAGCCCCAGCATTTT. Translated: CAISRTVYSNQPQHF.

The CDR3 DNA reads as TGCGCCAGCAGCTCGAGGACAGGGGTGGGAAACACCATATATTTT. This sequence encodes CASSSRTGVGNTIYF. This chain links TRBV5-1 with TRBJ1-3, with TRBD1 matching 9 bases. Germline V gene sequence: CDR1 SGHRS, CDR2 YFSETQ. The CDR3 length is 15 residues. With V trimmed by 3 bases and J by 4 bases, 5 bases remained unmatched.

The chain combines TRBV23-1 with TRBJ1-2; D not resolved. TRBV23-1 is classed as an ORF, of uncertain function. Deletions cut 2 bases from V and 4 bases from J, with 8 bases between. CDR3 size: 13 residues. The CDR3 reads CASSQKRLYGYTF. CDR3 DNA: TGCGCCAGCAGTCAAAAACGGCTCTATGGCTACACCTTC.

The chain combines TRBV29-1 with TRBJ1-2; TRBD1 matches at 8 bases. The ends lost 6 bases at V and 9 bases at J; junction bases unmatched: 6. Germline V gives CDR1 SQVTM, CDR2 ANQGSEA. CDR3 length: 11 amino acids. CDR3 DNA: TGCAGCGTCGACAGGGGCCTACGCTACACCTTC. Residues: CSVDRGLRYTF.

The chain couples TRBV2 to TRBJ2-3, with 8 bases matching TRBD2. The V gene's germline CDR1 is SNHLY and CDR2 FYNNEI. There are 16 residues in the CDR3. V shed 1 base, J shed 5 bases, and the junction held 8 bases outside the gene matches. The CDR3 DNA is TGTGCCAGCAGTGAAGTCAAGCGGGGGAGCCTAGATACGCAGTATTTT. Its protein product is CASSEVKRGSLDTQYF.

This chain joins TRBV2 and TRBJ1-2; 9 bases map to TRBD1. V gave up 6 bases and J gave up 5 bases; unmatched junction bases: 7. Germline CDR1 is SNHLY and CDR2 is FYNNEI. This CDR3 spans 14 amino acids. The CDR3 DNA reads TGTGCCAGCAGAGACACCGGGACAGGGTATGGCTACACCTTC. This codes for CASRDTGTGYGYTF. Combining the CDR3 with reference TRBV2 and TRBJ1-2 gives the whole variable domain EPEVTQTPSHQVTQMGQEVILRCVPISNHLYFYWYRQILGQKVEFLVSFYNNEISEKSEIFDDQFSVERPDGSNFTLKIRSTKLEDSAMYFCASRDTGTGYGYTFGSGTRLTVV.

This clone has a single count. This chain links TRBV19 with TRBJ1-2, with D perhaps matching TRBD1 (5 bases). V was trimmed by 3 bases and J by 0 bases, leaving 8 bases between them. Germline loops: CDR1 LNHDA, CDR2 SQIVND (reference sequence). This CDR3 comprises 14 residues. CDR3 bases: TGTGCCAGTAGTATTCGACAGACTAACTATGGCTACACCTTC. It is translated as CASSIRQTNYGYTF. The variable domain in full, with the rest retrieved from reference TRBV19 and TRBJ1-2, is DGGITQSPKYLFRKEGQNVTLSCEQNLNHDAMYWYRQDPGQGLRLIYYSQIVNDFQKGDIAEGYSVSREKKESFPLTVTSAQKNPTAFYLCASSIRQTNYGYTFGSGTRLTVV.

This chain connects TRBV18 to TRBJ2-7, with D hard to call. Deletions cut 2 bases from V and 1 base from J, with 9 bases between. This CDR3 region has 14 residues. The germline V gene has CDR1 KGHSH and CDR2 LQKENI. The CDR3 sequence is CASSPTLSSYEQYF. The DNA for the CDR3 is TGTGCCAGCTCACCAACCCTAAGTTCCTACGAGCAGTACTTC.

The V and J genes are TRBV5-5 and TRBJ1-6, with a weak D call TRBD1 (5 bases). Germline V gives CDR1 SGHKS, CDR2 YYEKEE (reference sequence). V was pared by 2 bases and J by 6 bases, with 12 bases between. CDR3 size: 15 residues. This CDR3 is CASSFGREGNSPLHF. The CDR3 nucleotides read TGTGCCAGCAGCTTCGGCAGGGAGGGTAATTCACCCCTCCACTTT.

This chain joins TRBV10-3 and TRBJ1-3; D perhaps matches TRBD1 (6 bases). V was clipped by 10 bases and J by 4 bases, with 14 bases between them. From germline, CDR1 is ENHRY and CDR2 SYGVKD. This CDR3 is 13 amino acids long. The CDR3 protein is CATREQGGNTIYF. The CDR3 DNA reads TGTGCCACCAGGGAACAGGGCGGAAACACCATATATTTT.